Following are 2 T cell receptor beta chains from one sample sequenced in a study of blood T cell repertoires in COVID-19. The table came from immunoSEQ multiplex PCR; TCRdb's copy has only in-frame clones and leaves some out. This sample has 70,000 to 85,000 clones, with 82% found just once. Sequenced input: peripheral blood. All receptors derive from a human donor in a cohort sampled during active COVID-19.

V is TRBV28 and J is TRBJ1-2; D is ambiguous. CDR3 length: 14 amino acids. V dropped 5 bases and J dropped 0 bases, with 10 bases sitting between them. CDR1 and CDR2 from the germline V gene are MDHEN and SYDVKM. The CDR3 DNA reads TGTGCCAGCAGTCCCCAGGTTACTAACTATGGCTACACCTTC. Its protein product is CASSPQVTNYGYTF.

The rearrangement uses TRBV27 and TRBJ1-4, with D possibly being TRBD1 (6 bases). The V end lost 5 bases, the J end lost 7 bases, and 26 bases lay between the germline ends. The CDR3 loop spans 18 amino acids. Germline values: CDR1 MNHEY, CDR2 SMNVEV (reference sequence). The CDR3 here is CASSRLTAGVIGREKLFF. The CDR3 DNA reads as TGTGCCAGCAGTCGTCTCACGGCAGGGGTGATTGGACGTGAAAAACTGTTTTTT.